These 21 T cell receptor beta chains came from one sample sequenced in a study of tumor-infiltrating lymphocytes in oesophageal squamous cell carcinoma. TCRdb processed the PCR reads anew with MiXCR; each CDR3 protein has one entry. The sample contains under 20,000 distinct CDR3 sequences, roughly 43% of which appear only once. The sample taken for sequencing was normal esophageal tissue next to the tumor. The receptors were sampled from a male donor with esophageal squamous cell carcinoma.

J is TRBJ1-5 and V is TRBV7-2; 11 bases line up with TRBD1. The CDR3 extends over 19 amino acids. After removal of 1 base from V and 6 bases from J, the junction contained 14 bases not matched to a gene. CDR1 is SGHTA, CDR2 FQGNSA, per germline. CDR3 DNA: TGTGCCAGCAGCTTAGTTGGTTACGGGACAGGGGGTCCGGTTCAGCCCCAGCATTTT. As protein: CASSLVGYGTGGPVQPQHF.

This clonotype was seen ten or more times. The chain recombines TRBV7-3 with TRBJ2-1, with 11 bases lining up with TRBD2. CDR1 is SGHTA and CDR2 is FQGTGA in the germline V gene. V was clipped by 2 bases and J by 1 base; unmatched bases: 4. The CDR3 runs to 17 residues. DNA of the CDR3: TGTGCCAGCAGCTTACGACTAGCGGGACGTTCCTACAATGAGCAGTTCTTC. The encoded protein is CASSLRLAGRSYNEQFF.

The J gene is TRBJ2-3, the V gene TRBV6-6, with 7 bases fitting TRBD1. Trimming at V came to 6 bases and at J to 2 bases, leaving 8 bases not matched to a gene. The CDR3 totals 15 residues. Germline CDR1 MNHNY, CDR2 SVGAGI (reference sequence). The CDR3 protein is CASRGDRAYTDTQYF. In DNA form, the CDR3 reads TGTGCCAGCAGGGGAGACAGGGCGTACACAGATACGCAGTATTTT.

This chain connects TRBV7-2 to TRBJ2-1; the D gene is possibly TRBD1 (5 bases). This CDR3 has 16 amino acids. Germline V gene lookup returns CDR1 SGHTA and CDR2 FQGNSA. V lost 2 bases, J lost 0 bases, and 11 bases lay in between. CDR3 nucleotides: TGTGCCAGCAGCTTATGGGGCCAAAACTCCTACAATGAGCAGTTCTTC. Translating it yields CASSLWGQNSYNEQFF.

This clonotype was detected a few times. The V gene is TRBV4-1, the J gene TRBJ1-5; weak D call: TRBD1 (5 bases). V lost 0 bases, J lost 5 bases, and 11 bases lay in between. Germline V CDR1 and CDR2: MGHRA, YSYEKL. The CDR3 is 15 residues long. CDR3 sequence: CASSQEGQGHQPQHF. For the CDR3, the DNA is TGCGCCAGCAGCCAAGAGGGCCAGGGTCATCAGCCCCAGCATTTT.

This clonotype was seen many times. The V call is TRBV6-6, the J call TRBJ1-1, with 7 bases aligning to TRBD1. In germline, CDR1 is MNHNY, CDR2 SVGAGI (reference sequence). V trimming: 2 bases; J trimming: 4 bases; junction bases outside the gene matches: 4. This CDR3 has 14 residues. The CDR3 bases are TGTGCCAGCAGTTACCGGGACAGTCCCACTGAAGCTTTCTTT. As protein: CASSYRDSPTEAFF.

The V gene is TRBV7-6, the J gene TRBJ2-1; TRBD2 matches at 11 bases. The end of the DNA is better explained by TRBJ2-7, so the J call may be wrong. The V gene's germline CDR1 is SGHVS and CDR2 FNYEAQ. The length of the CDR3 is 15 residues. The DNA for the CDR3 is TGTGCCAGCAGCTCCAGACTAGCGGGATACAATGAGCAGTACTTC. Its translation is CASSSRLAGYNEQYF.

As for this clonotype: The missing conserved phenylalanine or tryptophan at the end of this CDR3 makes a read error likely. Because the CDR3's place on the DNA is in doubt, the DNA is left out and the CDR3 is given as listed by TCRdb. This chain uses TRBV7-3 with TRBJ2-7; the table's D gene call, TRBD1, was not cross checked with the DNA. Counting both end residues, the CDR3 totals 14 amino acids. Germline lookup yields CDR1 SGHTA and CDR2 FQGTGA. CDR3 residues: CASSDRAYEQYFGS.

This clonotype came up many times. V is TRBV14 and J is TRBJ2-3; TRBD1 aligns across 7 bases. This CDR3 region has 16 residues. Trimming at V came to 0 bases and at J to 2 bases, leaving 5 bases not matched to a gene. The germline V gene has CDR1 SGHDN and CDR2 FVKESK. Written as DNA, the CDR3 is TGTGCCAGCAGCCAAGATGCAGGGGGTACCACAGATACGCAGTATTTT. Translated, it gives CASSQDAGGTTDTQYF.

At least ten counts were recorded for this clonotype. The genes are TRBV7-2 and TRBJ1-1; D is perhaps TRBD1 (6 bases). Germline CDR1 and CDR2: SGHTA and FQGNSA. The V and J ends lost 4 bases and 3 bases respectively, with 9 bases between them. There are 13 residues in the CDR3. In DNA, the CDR3 is TGTGCCAGCAGCTGGCAGGGGTACACTGAAGCTTTCTTT. Protein sequence: CASSWQGYTEAFF.

This clonotype is medium-sized. The rearrangement uses TRBV6-6 and TRBJ2-3, with TRBD2 matching 16 bases. The CDR3 contains 15 residues. The V gene's germline CDR1 is MNHNY and CDR2 SVGAGI (reference sequence). V lost 2 bases and J lost 12; bases outside the gene matches: 5. The CDR3 here is CASSYPGTSGGGQYF. CDR3 sequence (DNA): TGTGCCAGCAGTTACCCCGGGACTAGCGGGGGGGGTCAGTATTTT.

This clonotype was counted between two and nine times. V gene TRBV7-3 combines with J gene TRBJ2-7; 8 bases map to TRBD2. Germline V gene sequence: CDR1 SGHTA, CDR2 FQGTGA. With 2 bases clipped from V and 5 bases from J, the junction kept 2 bases outside the gene matches. The CDR3 runs to 13 residues. The CDR3 sequence is CASSLAGGHEQYF. In nucleotides, the CDR3 is TGTGCCAGCAGCTTAGCGGGAGGACACGAGCAGTACTTC.

This clonotype showed up just a few times. This may come from a read error, since a much larger clone is one base off. The chain links TRBV5-4 to TRBJ2-1; 8 positions agree with TRBD1. The J call may be mistaken, given a closer DNA end match to TRBJ2-7. Per germline, CDR1 SGHNT and CDR2 YYREEE (reference sequence). The CDR3 loop spans 14 amino acids. In nucleotides, the CDR3 is TGTGCCAGCAGGTCGGGACAGGCCCCCAATGAGCAGTACTTC. Translating gives CASRSGQAPNEQYF.

The genes are TRBV7-2 and TRBJ2-2; D may match TRBD1 or TRBD2 (6 bases each). Trimming removed 3 bases at V and 2 bases at J, with 10 bases between. Germline CDR1 SGHTA, CDR2 FQGNSA. The CDR3 has 15 residues. The CDR3 region is CASSLMGGNTGELFF. The CDR3 region has the DNA TGTGCCAGCAGCTTGATGGGGGGCAACACCGGGGAGCTGTTTTTT.

V gene TRBV7-3 combines with J gene TRBJ2-5; D not resolved. Germline CDR1 reads SGHTA; CDR2 reads FQGTGA. Trimming pared 5 bases from V and 4 bases from J, leaving 11 bases between. This CDR3 has 13 amino acids. This chain's CDR3 is CASSATTLETQYF. The CDR3 nucleotides are TGTGCCAGCAGCGCAACTACGCTAGAGACCCAGTACTTC.

Notes on this clonotype: A much larger clone lies a single base off, so this may be a read error. The V and J genes are TRBV25-1 and TRBJ1-1; maybe TRBD1 (5 bases). The CDR3 contains 13 residues. Germline V gene lookup returns CDR1 MGHDK and CDR2 SYGVNS. CDR3 sequence reads: CASSDRGFTEAYF. The CDR3 nucleotides are TGTGCCAGCAGTGATCGGGGGTTCACTGAAGCTTACTTT.

By its share, this clonotype is medium-sized. The rearrangement uses TRBV6-1 and TRBJ2-3; D might be TRBD1 or TRBD2, each matching 5 bases. The CDR3 runs to 15 residues. The ends were cut back, 4 bases at V and 8 bases at J, with 19 bases in the middle. Looked up from germline, CDR1 is MNHNS and CDR2 is SASEGT. Written as DNA, the CDR3 is TGTGCCAGCAGTGGCCGGGACCCCATAGGAAGTACGCAGTATTTT. Translating gives CASSGRDPIGSTQYF.

The rearrangement uses TRBV11-2 and TRBJ1-1, with D tentatively TRBD1 (6 bases). V shed 0 bases and J shed 5 bases, with 13 bases lying between them. CDR3 length equals 15 residues. CDR1 and CDR2 from the germline V gene are SGHAT and FQNNGV. The CDR3 sequence: CASSLEGGVGTEAFF. CDR3 DNA sequence: TGTGCCAGCAGCTTAGAGGGGGGCGTAGGGACTGAAGCTTTCTTT.

This clonotype was counted a few times. CDR3 in amino acids: CASSLNDYEKLFF. The CDR3 bases are TGTGCCAGCAGTTTAAATGATTATGAAAAACTGTTTTTT. The chain joins TRBV28 to TRBJ1-4; D is uncertain. V lost 2 bases, J lost 6 bases, and 7 bases lay in between. This CDR3 comprises 13 residues. CDR1 is MDHEN and CDR2 is SYDVKM in the germline V gene.

A few counts support this clonotype. A read error is possible here, since a much larger clone lies one base away. This sequence joins TRBV6-5 and TRBJ2-1; 9 bases fit TRBD1. The CDR3 has 17 residues. With V trimmed by 0 bases and J by 10 bases, 13 bases remained unmatched. The germline gives CDR1 MNHEY, CDR2 SVGAGI. The CDR3 DNA follows: TGTGCCAGCAGTTACTCCCGGGACAGGGATAGCTCCTACGAGCAGTTCTTC. Translation gives CASSYSRDRDSSYEQFF.

This clonotype has just a few counts. CDR3 protein: CAISEMTPSYEQYF. CDR3 sequence (DNA): TGTGCCATCAGTGAAATGACTCCGTCCTACGAGCAGTACTTC. The J gene is TRBJ2-5, the V gene TRBV10-3; D is uncertain. The J call could be wrong; TRBJ2-7 is a better fit for the DNA end. Germline V gene sequence: CDR1 ENHRY, CDR2 SYGVKD. This CDR3 is 14 amino acids long.